The 29 T cell receptor beta chains below were found in one sample sequenced in a study of T cell responses to AZD1222 COVID-19 vaccine. Profiling relied on immunoSEQ multiplex PCR, and the TCRdb table lists in-frame clones only, not all of them. The table shows tens of thousands of clones, with 80% to 90% occurring only once. This specimen was peripheral blood, taken on day 0 of AZD1222 vaccination. Source of these receptors: an adult in good health.

This clone appeared a single time. This chain connects TRBV3-1 (or the pseudogene TRBV3-2) to TRBJ2-2; TRBD2 matches 16 bases. Germline values: CDR1 LGHDT, CDR2 YNNKEL (reference sequence). This CDR3 spans 18 amino acids. V lost 1 base to trimming and J lost 5 bases; unmatched junction nucleotides: 4. The CDR3 is CASSQVGLAGGRTGELFF. CDR3 DNA sequence: TGTGCCAGCAGCCAAGTGGGACTAGCGGGAGGGCGGACCGGGGAGCTGTTTTTT.

V gene TRBV5-1 combines with J gene TRBJ2-1; D not resolved. The length of the CDR3 is 17 residues. Per the germline V gene, CDR1 is SGHRS and CDR2 is YFSETQ. V lost 1 base and J 0 bases, leaving 14 bases between the germline ends. Written as DNA, the CDR3 is TGCGCCAGCAGCTTGAGAATGCGGTCCTCCTCCTACAATGAGCAGTTCTTC. Its translation is CASSLRMRSSSYNEQFF.

The chain recombines TRBV2 with TRBJ1-2, with 7 bases identical to TRBD1. Looked up from germline, CDR1 is SNHLY and CDR2 is FYNNEI. The CDR3 contains 15 residues. V shed 7 bases and J 0 bases; nucleotides not matched to a gene: 8. As DNA, the CDR3 is TGTGCCAGCACCGTGGGACAGCACTCTAACTATGGCTACACCTTC. Encoded protein: CASTVGQHSNYGYTF.

V usage is TRBV27 and J usage is TRBJ2-7; D is unresolved. The V gene lost 6 bases and the J gene lost 4 bases, with 16 bases spanning the gap. Germline V gene data show CDR1 as MNHEY and CDR2 as SMNVEV (reference sequence). The CDR3 loop spans 14 amino acids. The CDR3 sequence is CASSTRVGSYEQYF. As DNA, the CDR3 is TGTGCCAGCAGCACCCGGGTGGGATCTTACGAGCAGTACTTC.

The chain couples TRBV5-4 to TRBJ2-3; no clear D gene. V was trimmed by 0 bases and J by 2 bases, leaving 4 bases between them. The CDR3 consists of 13 residues. Germline lookup yields CDR1 SGHNT and CDR2 YYREEE (reference sequence). CDR3 in DNA: TGTGCCAGCAGCTTGGGGAACACAGATACGCAGTATTTT. Translated: CASSLGNTDTQYF.

This rearrangement joins TRBV18 to TRBJ1-3; D is unresolved. V gave up 1 base and J gave up 2 bases, with 9 bases separating them. This CDR3 has 15 residues. Germline-derived CDR1 and CDR2 are KGHSH and LQKENI. The CDR3, as DNA: TGTGCCAGCTCACCACTAGAGGTACCTGGAAACACCATATATTTT. Translating gives CASSPLEVPGNTIYF.

This chain uses TRBV6-5 with TRBJ1-2; TRBD1 agrees at 8 bases. The ends lost 3 bases at V and 7 bases at J; junction bases unmatched: 1. This CDR3 spans 12 amino acids. Germline CDR1 reads MNHEY; CDR2 reads SVGAGI. The CDR3 sequence: CASSYDRGGYTF. The CDR3 nucleotides read TGTGCCAGCAGTTATGACAGGGGTGGCTACACCTTC.

The chain combines TRBV6-5 with TRBJ1-2, with TRBD1 matching over 7 bases. V lost 3 bases and J lost 4; bases outside the gene matches: 5. Germline-derived CDR1 and CDR2 are MNHEY and SVGAGI. This CDR3 comprises 14 residues. The CDR3 region has the DNA TGTGCCAGCAGTTATCTACGGGACAGCTATGGCTACACCTTC. It yields the protein CASSYLRDSYGYTF.

V and J are TRBV3-1 (or the pseudogene TRBV3-2) and TRBJ2-1; 7 bases match TRBD2. The CDR3 runs 17 residues. V lost 0 bases, J lost 0 bases, and 5 bases stayed unmatched. The V gene's germline CDR1 is LGHDT and CDR2 YNNKEL (reference sequence). The CDR3 DNA follows: TGTGCCAGCAGCCAAGATCTTGCTAGCGGCTCCTACAATGAGCAGTTCTTC. Amino acids: CASSQDLASGSYNEQFF.

V gene TRBV27 combines with J gene TRBJ1-2; the D is unclear. V lost 5 bases and J 3 bases, leaving 13 bases between the germline ends. The CDR3 runs to 14 residues. CDR1 and CDR2 (germline): MNHEY, SMNVEV (reference sequence). The CDR3 is CASSRFREDYGYTF. The CDR3 DNA reads TGTGCCAGCAGTCGTTTTCGAGAGGACTATGGCTACACCTTC.

The chain recombines TRBV9 with TRBJ2-1, with 7 bases that match TRBD1. Germline V gives CDR1 SGDLS, CDR2 YYNGEE. This CDR3 region has 14 residues. Trimming took 0 bases from V and 10 from J; bases not matched to a gene: 7. CDR3 residues: CASSVGGQGVEQFF. The CDR3, as DNA: TGTGCCAGCAGCGTAGGTGGCCAGGGGGTCGAGCAGTTCTTC.

J is TRBJ1-1 and V is TRBV28, with D uncertain. Looked up from germline, CDR1 is MDHEN and CDR2 is SYDVKM. Trimming left V 2 bases short and J 4 bases short, with 5 bases between. The CDR3 length is 12 residues. In DNA form, the CDR3 reads TGTGCCAGCAGTTTAATGGGCACTGAAGCTTTCTTT. Translated: CASSLMGTEAFF. The full variable domain, rest sourced from reference TRBV28 and TRBJ1-1, is DVKVTQSSRYLVKRTGEKVFLECVQDMDHENMFWYRQDPGLGLRLIYFSYDVKMKEKGDIPEGYSVSREKKERFSLILESASTNQTSMYLCASSLMGTEAFFGQGTRLTVV.

The rearrangement joins TRBV4-1 to TRBJ2-7; the D is unclear. The germline V gene has CDR1 MGHRA and CDR2 YSYEKL. The CDR3 sequence is 11 residues long. V lost 5 bases to trimming and J lost 5 bases, with 7 bases between them. CDR3 in DNA: TGCGCCAGCAGCAATTTTAACGAGCAGTACTTC. Residues: CASSNFNEQYF.

The rearrangement joins TRBV20-1 to TRBJ2-2, with D hard to call. V gave up 3 bases and J gave up 2 bases, with 4 bases separating them. Germline CDR1 is DFQATT and CDR2 is SNEGSKA (reference sequence). This CDR3 region has 12 residues. In nucleotides, the CDR3 is TGCAGTGCTAGTAGAAACACCGGGGAGCTGTTTTTT. Translated, it gives CSASRNTGELFF.

The chain links TRBV14 to TRBJ2-2; D call uncertain. The CDR3 has 11 residues. CDR1 is SGHDN, CDR2 FVKESK, per germline. Trimming left V 5 bases short and J 5 bases short, with 3 bases between. The CDR3 is CASSETGELFF. CDR3 DNA sequence: TGTGCCAGCAGCGAAACCGGGGAGCTGTTTTTT.

This clone was observed once. This CDR3 reads CASSPDRPGYNSPLHF. The CDR3 DNA reads as TGTGCCAGCAGTCCCGACAGGCCCGGGTATAATTCACCCCTCCACTTT. V is TRBV16 and J is TRBJ1-6, with TRBD1 as a possible D gene (6 bases). The CDR3 is made up of 16 amino acids. Deletions cut 6 bases from V and 4 bases from J, with 16 bases between. The germline gives CDR1 KGHSY, CDR2 FQNENV.

This chain links TRBV10-1 with TRBJ1-4, with a tentative D call TRBD1 (5 bases). The CDR3 has 15 amino acids. Per the germline V gene, CDR1 is WNHNN and CDR2 is SYGVQD (reference sequence). The V end lost 0 bases, the J end lost 0 bases, and 5 bases lay between the germline ends. The DNA of the CDR3 is TGCGCCAGCAGTGAGTCGGGGGCAACTAATGAAAAACTGTTTTTT. Translating gives CASSESGATNEKLFF.

The rearrangement joins TRBV28 to TRBJ1-2; D might be TRBD1 (5 bases). V lost 3 bases to trimming and J lost 8 bases, with 16 bases between them. This CDR3 contains 14 residues. The germline V gene has CDR1 MDHEN and CDR2 SYDVKM. The CDR3 DNA reads TGTGCCAGCAGTTTTTCCGGGGGGTGGGCCGGCTACACCTTC. Protein product: CASSFSGGWAGYTF.

The V and J genes are TRBV28 and TRBJ1-4; weak D call: TRBD1 (5 bases). V was cut by 6 bases and J by 8 bases, with 31 bases left in between. Germline V lookup: CDR1 MDHEN, CDR2 SYDVKM. CDR3 length equals 19 residues. The DNA for the CDR3 is TGTGCCAGCAGCCTAGATCTCAACCTCGGACGGGGCCTTCGGGAAAAACTGTTTTTT. Its protein is CASSLDLNLGRGLREKLFF.

A single count supports this clone. V gene TRBV7-8 combines with J gene TRBJ1-6, with D maybe TRBD1 (5 bases). V lost 5 bases and J lost 7, with 9 bases in between. This CDR3 has 13 amino acids. CDR1 is SGHVS and CDR2 is FQNEAQ in the germline V gene. The CDR3 sequence: CASSTGRNSPLHF. The CDR3 DNA is TGTGCCAGCAGCACAGGCAGGAATTCACCCCTCCACTTT.

J is TRBJ2-1 and V is TRBV2, with a weak D call TRBD2 (6 bases). This CDR3 is built from 12 residues. The germline CDR1 and CDR2 sequences are SNHLY and FYNNEI. V lost 0 bases and J lost 15, with 12 bases in between. The chain's CDR3 is CASSEAGQGGFF. For the CDR3, the DNA is TGTGCCAGCAGTGAAGCTGGCCAGGGAGGGTTCTTC.

The CDR3 loop is CASSVEGGVNTEAFF. The DNA of the CDR3 is TGTGCCAGCAGCGTAGAAGGGGGCGTGAACACTGAAGCTTTCTTT. V and J are TRBV9 and TRBJ1-1; 7 bases agree with TRBD1. The CDR3 sequence is 15 residues long. After removal of 0 bases from V and 0 bases from J, the junction contained 2 bases not matched to a gene. Germline-derived CDR1 and CDR2 are SGDLS and YYNGEE.

The rearrangement links TRBV10-3 to TRBJ1-2; the D gene is possibly TRBD1 (6 bases). This CDR3 is 13 amino acids long. Germline assignment: CDR1 ENHRY and CDR2 SYGVKD. V was shortened by 7 bases and J by 8 bases, with 17 bases between the two germline ends. The CDR3 region is CAITGNREGGYTF. CDR3 nucleotides: TGTGCCATCACAGGCAACAGGGAAGGAGGCTACACCTTC.

This clone showed up just a few times. The J gene is TRBJ1-2, the V gene TRBV7-2; possible D gene TRBD1, 6 bases. Trimming cost V 5 bases and J 5 bases, with 18 bases left between them. Germline lookup yields CDR1 SGHTA and CDR2 FQGNSA. The CDR3 sequence is 15 residues long. CDR3 sequence reads: CASSPGGALRYGYTF. CDR3 in DNA: TGTGCCAGCAGCCCCGGGGGGGCCCTACGGTATGGCTACACCTTC.

The rearrangement links TRBV19 to TRBJ1-1; D is ambiguous. Germline CDR1 is LNHDA and CDR2 is SQIVND (reference sequence). The CDR3 runs to 13 residues. Between the trimmed V and J ends, which lost 10 bases and 0 bases, there was a span of 12 bases. The DNA of the CDR3 is TGTGCCACACTCCGACGGCTGAACACTGAAGCTTTCTTT. Encoded protein: CATLRRLNTEAFF.

The V call is TRBV9, the J call TRBJ2-7; the D gene could be TRBD1 or TRBD2 (5 bases each). Trimming cost V 4 bases and J 6 bases, with 17 bases left between them. Per germline, CDR1 SGDLS and CDR2 YYNGEE. This CDR3 has 14 amino acids. The CDR3 sequence: CASSPEGRASEQYF. The CDR3, as DNA: TGTGCCAGCAGCCCAGAGGGGCGGGCGAGCGAGCAGTACTTC.

The chain recombines TRBV28 with TRBJ1-2; 7 bases match TRBD1. The CDR3 consists of 13 residues. Germline V CDR1 and CDR2: MDHEN, SYDVKM. With V trimmed by 5 bases and J by 7 bases, 7 bases remained unmatched. CDR3 sequence reads: CASSPTGKSGYTF. For the CDR3, the DNA is TGTGCCAGCAGTCCGACAGGGAAGAGTGGCTACACCTTC.

The V call is TRBV27, the J call TRBJ1-5; D is perhaps TRBD1 (6 bases). This CDR3 is built from 14 residues. Deletions cut 5 bases from V and 3 bases from J, with 11 bases between. CDR1 is MNHEY and CDR2 is SMNVEV in the germline V gene (reference sequence). The CDR3 loop reads CASSPTGFNQPQHF. The CDR3 DNA sequence: TGTGCCAGCAGTCCGACAGGATTCAATCAGCCCCAGCATTTT.

The chain joins TRBV7-2 to TRBJ2-3; D remains unclear. CDR3 length: 12 amino acids. The V and J ends lost 5 bases and 11 bases respectively, with 14 bases between them. The germline gives CDR1 SGHTA, CDR2 FQGNSA. CDR3 in amino acids: CASSPSQNEQYF. The CDR3 DNA follows: TGTGCCAGCAGCCCCTCCCAAAATGAGCAGTATTTT. Full variable domain (rest looked up from reference TRBV7-2 and TRBJ2-3): GAGVSQSPSNKVTEKGKDVELRCDPISGHTALYWYRQSLGQGLEFLIYFQGNSAPDKSGLPSDRFSAERTGGSVSTLTIQRTQQEDSAVYLCASSPSQNEQYFGPGTRLTVL.